The rows below give T cell receptor beta chains drawn from one sample of a study of T cells expressing NK-cell markers. TCRdb reprocessed the 5' RACE reads and reports one entry per CDR3 protein, with no DNA. The listing records approximately 440,000 distinct CDR3 sequences. The sequenced sample was blood T cells: a sorted CD56 or NKG2C T cell subset, CD4+ or CD8+ T cells, or bulk PBMC T cells (not recorded which). Every receptor here comes from a woman aged 50 to 60 in good health. The CDR3 runs from the conserved cysteine through the conserved F or W.

j_gene | v_gene | CDR3aa
TRBJ2-1 | TRBV12-3/TRBV12-4 | CASSPLSAVYNEQFF
TRBJ2-7 | TRBV5-1 | CASSPTLSLSSYEQYF
TRBJ2-7 | TRBV12-3/TRBV12-4 | CASSLRLAELSYEQYF
TRBJ2-3 | TRBV7-2 | CASGRGLAGGRRLPDTQYF
TRBJ2-5 | TRBV12-3/TRBV12-4 | CASSPTRWAGGQETQYF
TRBJ2-2 | TRBV7-9 | CAVRPGLAVNTGELFF
TRBJ1-2 | TRBV12-5 | CASGFGTGGVYGYTF
TRBJ2-3 | TRBV6-5 | CASNPGLAVNTQYF
TRBJ1-2 | TRBV6-5 | CASSPDWGVANYGYTF
TRBJ2-3 | TRBV5-1 | CASGPASGSTDTQYF
TRBJ2-3 | TRBV4-1 | CASSQDPGLAGGPSTDTQYF
TRBJ2-7 | TRBV12-5 | CASGLHRWTGDDYEQYF
TRBJ2-3 | TRBV19 | CASSLSDYQGDTQYF
TRBJ2-3 | TRBV4-1 | CASSQEGRATDTQYF
TRBJ2-2 | TRBV27 | CASSLRLAASTGELFF
TRBJ1-1 | TRBV27 | CASSPLIDTEAFF
TRBJ1-4 | TRBV5-1 | CASSLVAQSATNEKLFF
TRBJ2-5 | TRBV24-1 | CATSDYRTSGKQETQYF
TRBJ2-5 | TRBV19 | CATQDRAGATQYF
TRBJ2-3 | TRBV24-1 | CATSEDRVFATQYF
TRBJ2-1 | TRBV24-1 | CATSQTGAVEQFF
TRBJ2-1 | TRBV9 | CASSATSGVSSYNEQFF
TRBJ2-2 | TRBV29-1 | CSASQRATGELFF
TRBJ2-1 | TRBV7-2 | CASSLSPIANNEQFF
TRBJ2-2 | TRBV24-1 | CATSSPGTGGLTGELFF
TRBJ2-1 | TRBV4-1 | CASSQVPGGPSSYNEQFF
TRBJ2-1 | TRBV20-1 | CSARGPNEQFF
TRBJ2-2 | TRBV7-9 | CASSPMASGELFF
TRBJ1-4 | TRBV4-1 | CATSTVRGEKLFF
TRBJ2-3 | TRBV27 | CASSFLGLEDTDTQYF
TRBJ1-2 | TRBV27 | CASSYGRQNYGYTF
TRBJ1-1 | TRBV18 | CASSPGQGVTSTEAFF
TRBJ2-4 | TRBV4-1 | CASSQDRRLGAAKNIQYF
TRBJ2-1 | TRBV7-8 | CASTFDRSGSRFF
TRBJ1-2 | TRBV5-1 | CASSSRQGRNYGYTF
TRBJ2-2 | TRBV9 | CASSRGGTGELFF
TRBJ1-1 | TRBV11-3 | CASSKRNRGGTEAFF
TRBJ1-3 | TRBV5-1 | CASSIGTENTIYF
TRBJ2-1 | TRBV27 | CASSSRPSGRASGEQFF
TRBJ2-5 | TRBV4-1 | CASSLEGQLQETQYF
TRBJ2-1 | TRBV29-1 | CSVESLTSGSRGEQFF
TRBJ2-7 | TRBV12-3/TRBV12-4 | CASSLRGGLAEASYEQYF